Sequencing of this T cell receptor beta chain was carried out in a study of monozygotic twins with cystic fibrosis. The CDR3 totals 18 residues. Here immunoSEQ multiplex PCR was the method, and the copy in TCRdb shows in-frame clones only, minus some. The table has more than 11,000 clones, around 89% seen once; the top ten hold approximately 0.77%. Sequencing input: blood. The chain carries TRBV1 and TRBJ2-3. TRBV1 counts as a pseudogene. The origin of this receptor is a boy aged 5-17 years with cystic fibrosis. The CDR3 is CTSSQDYGLGLYTDTQYF. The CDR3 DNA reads TGCACCAGCAGCCAAGATTATGGGCTAGGGCTTTATACAGATACGCAGTATTTT.